This section outlines one T cell receptor (beta chain) sequence together with its context. Its antigen is still unknown. This record comes from a study of cytomegalovirus exposure and HLA in healthy donors. Study information: Earlier results showed 90 million to 120 million unique TCR beta sequences derived from roughly 200 million T cells. Early release data held about 92 million unique TCRs from HLA-typed donors. Overall study findings and caveats: About 87% or about 30% of the time was how often most TCR beta V segments were productive, according to an earlier analysis. Common viral pathogens seemed, in a later analysis, to connect with several of the most significant clusters.

PCR involved 60 Vbeta and 13 Jbeta primers. Clones were sequenced by immunoSEQ multiplex PCR, and TCRdb holds only the in-frame ones, with some missing. The sample contains approximately 150,000 clones, 77% of which appear only once. V gave up 4 bases and J gave up 9 bases; unmatched junction bases: 12. Germline V gives CDR1 SGHNT, CDR2 YENEEA. The CDR3 has 17 amino acids. Sequencing was performed on PBMCs. The chain employs TRBV11-3 and TRBJ2-1; TRBD2 matches at 13 bases. This receptor was identified in a female donor in good health and CMV-seronegative. The DNA for the CDR3 is TGTGCCAGCAGCTCTGAAGGACTAGCGGGAGTTTCGGGTGAGCAGTTCTTC. Its protein product is CASSSEGLAGVSGEQFF.